The sample holds a few counts of the clone carrying this T cell receptor (beta chain). V shed 0 bases and J 7 bases; nucleotides not matched to a gene: 13. This CDR3 has 18 amino acids. Looked up from germline, CDR1 is SGHRS and CDR2 is YFSETQ. TCRdb's table, derived via immunoSEQ multiplex PCR, lists solely in-frame clones and lacks some. There are 90,000 to 120,000 clones in the sample; 75% to 85% occur only once, and about 5% lies in the top ten. The data stem from a study of blood T cell repertoires in COVID-19. In the study overall: Specimens from acute and convalescent COVID-19 originated in the United States, Italy and Spain. T cells, B-cell-depleted T cells, or PBMCs provided the cDNA or gDNA that served as material.

This clonotype was sampled from a man in his fifties or sixties with acute or convalescent COVID-19. The specimen was peripheral blood. J is TRBJ2-1 and V is TRBV5-1; 10 positions match TRBD1. This CDR3 reads CASSLAALPGQGTNEQFF. DNA of the CDR3: TGCGCCAGCAGCTTGGCCGCTCTACCGGGACAGGGGACGAATGAGCAGTTCTTC.